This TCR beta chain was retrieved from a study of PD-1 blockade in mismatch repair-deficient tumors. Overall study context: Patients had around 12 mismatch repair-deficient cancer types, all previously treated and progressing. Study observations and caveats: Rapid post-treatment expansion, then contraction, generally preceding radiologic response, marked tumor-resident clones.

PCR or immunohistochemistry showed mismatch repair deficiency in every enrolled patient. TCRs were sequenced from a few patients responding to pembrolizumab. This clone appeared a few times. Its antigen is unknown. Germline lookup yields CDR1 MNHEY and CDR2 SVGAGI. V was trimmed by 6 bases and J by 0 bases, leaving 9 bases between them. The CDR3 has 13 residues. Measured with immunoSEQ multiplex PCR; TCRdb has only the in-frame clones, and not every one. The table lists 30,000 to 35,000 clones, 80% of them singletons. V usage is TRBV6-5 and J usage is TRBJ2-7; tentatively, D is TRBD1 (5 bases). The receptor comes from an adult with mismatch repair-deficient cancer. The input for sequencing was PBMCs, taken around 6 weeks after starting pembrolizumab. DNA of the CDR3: TGTGCCAGCAGAAGGACATCCTCCTACGAGCAGTACTTC. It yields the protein CASRRTSSYEQYF.